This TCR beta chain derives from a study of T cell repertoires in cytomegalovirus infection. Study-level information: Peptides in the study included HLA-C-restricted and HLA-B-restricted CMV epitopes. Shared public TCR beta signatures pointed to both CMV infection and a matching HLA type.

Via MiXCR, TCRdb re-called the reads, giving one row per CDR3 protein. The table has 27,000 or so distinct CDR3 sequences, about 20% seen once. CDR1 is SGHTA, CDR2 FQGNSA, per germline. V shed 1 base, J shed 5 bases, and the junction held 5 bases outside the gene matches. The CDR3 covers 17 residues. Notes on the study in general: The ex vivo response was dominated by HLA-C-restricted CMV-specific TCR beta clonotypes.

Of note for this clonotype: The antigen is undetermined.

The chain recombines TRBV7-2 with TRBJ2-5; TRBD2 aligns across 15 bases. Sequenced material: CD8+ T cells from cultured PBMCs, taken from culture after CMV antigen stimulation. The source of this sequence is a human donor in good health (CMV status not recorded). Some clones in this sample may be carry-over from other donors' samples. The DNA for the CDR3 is TGTGCCAGCAGCTTAGGGGGACTAGCGGGAGGATGGGAGACCCAGTACTTC. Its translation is CASSLGGLAGGWETQYF.